Following are 6 T cell receptor beta chains from one sample sequenced in a study of monozygotic twins with inflammatory bowel disease. Reanalyzing the 5' RACE reads, TCRdb keeps one entry per CDR3 protein, without DNA. The sample includes hundreds of thousands of distinct CDR3 sequences. Specimen: blood. The receptors come from a human donor with ulcerative colitis or Crohn's disease, or a healthy co-twin of an affected twin (not recorded which).

V is TRBV7-2 and J is TRBJ2-1; TCRdb's D gene call, TRBD1, goes unchecked for lack of DNA. This CDR3 spans 15 amino acids. Germline V lookup: CDR1 SGHTA, CDR2 FQGNSA. The CDR3 sequence is CASSSPDRGWVEQFF.

The J gene is TRBJ1-1, the V gene TRBV5-1; there is no DNA to check the TCRdb D call of TRBD1. This CDR3 comprises 15 residues. The germline V gene encodes CDR1 SGHRS and CDR2 YFSETQ. The CDR3 reads CASSLAGRGDTEAFF.

The chain joins TRBV4-1 to TRBJ2-2; there is no DNA to check the TCRdb D call of TRBD2. Germline V CDR1 and CDR2: MGHRA, YSYEKL. The CDR3 has 16 amino acids. This CDR3 reads CASSQVPSGAGGELFF.

The V and J genes are TRBV4-3 and TRBJ2-3; TCRdb's D gene call, TRBD1, goes unchecked for lack of DNA. Germline V gene data show CDR1 as LGHNA and CDR2 as YSLEER. There are 16 residues in the CDR3. This CDR3 is CASSQDQTGREDTQYF.

This chain uses TRBV5-1 with TRBJ2-4. This CDR3 is built from 11 residues. Germline CDR1 is SGHRS and CDR2 is YFSETQ. CDR3 region: CASSLDDIQYF.

The rearrangement uses TRBV30 and TRBJ1-2; there is no DNA to check the TCRdb D call of TRBD1. The CDR3 is made up of 15 amino acids. CDR1 and CDR2 (germline): GTSNPN, SVGIG (reference sequence). This CDR3 is CAWKWGTSSNYGYTF.